Shown below are 10 T cell receptor beta chains from a single sample sequenced in a study of Ad26.COV2.S vaccination and SARS-CoV-2 variants. Regarding treatment: roughly 20 received Ad26.COV2.S at low or high dose, single or two shots; 5 received placebo; per-sample allocation not given. The samples date from day 63 after the first vaccine or placebo injection. Sequenced by immunoSEQ multiplex PCR; TCRdb stores in-frame clones only, minus some. Here the sample spans 430,000 or so clones, 89% being singletons. Sequencing was performed on peripheral blood, taken in a trial of Ad26.COV2.S vaccine versus placebo. These receptors all stem from a person aged 18-60 years who received the Ad26.COV2.S COVID-19 vaccine or a placebo.

The genes are TRBV2 and TRBJ2-3; the match to TRBD2 covers 7 bases. CDR1 is SNHLY, CDR2 FYNNEI, per germline. V dropped 5 bases and J dropped 5; count of bases not matched to a gene: 10. The CDR3 runs 15 residues. The CDR3 nucleotides are TGTGCCAGCAGTCCCTTTACTAGCGTCGGAGATACGCAGTATTTT. It encodes CASSPFTSVGDTQYF.

The CDR3 bases are TGTGCCAGCAGTTTAGCCGAGACAGAGGCTTTCTTT. As protein: CASSLAETEAFF. The chain uses TRBV12-3 or TRBV12-4 and TRBJ1-1; D may be TRBD1 (5 bases). This CDR3 region has 12 residues. Trimming took off 0 bases at V and 11 bases at J, with 10 bases between the two ends.

The J gene is TRBJ2-7, the V gene TRBV18; D not certain. The V end was cut by 3 bases, the J end by 1 base, with 10 bases between. The CDR3 length is 14 residues. The germline gives CDR1 KGHSH, CDR2 LQKENI. The CDR3 DNA is TGTGCCAGCTCACCCACGGAGAGTTCCTACGAGCAGTACTTC. Amino acids: CASSPTESSYEQYF.

In this sample, this clone turned up once. The chain has TRBV2 and TRBJ1-1; perhaps TRBD1 as D (5 bases). Trimming left V 6 bases short and J 7 bases short, with 12 bases between. The CDR3 contains 12 residues. From germline, CDR1 is SNHLY and CDR2 FYNNEI. CDR3 loop: CASRAGRGEAFF. As DNA, the CDR3 is TGTGCCAGCAGGGCGGGACGGGGTGAAGCTTTCTTT.

This clone was seen more than once but under ten times. The V call is TRBV18, the J call TRBJ1-6, with D possibly being TRBD1 (5 bases). This CDR3 spans 18 amino acids. Germline CDR1 is KGHSH and CDR2 is LQKENI. Trimming removed 3 bases from V and 5 bases from J, with 20 bases in between. As DNA, the CDR3 is TGTGCCAGCTCACCCCACAGGCTGGGGAAGGGTAATAATTCACCCCTCCACTTT. It is translated as CASSPHRLGKGNNSPLHF.

To note about this clone: Compared with germline, one end of the junction differs, possibly owing to a read error. J is TRBJ1-1 and V is TRBV30; D may be TRBD1 (5 bases). The CDR3 has 13 amino acids. Per the germline V gene, CDR1 is GTSNPN and CDR2 is SVGIG (reference sequence). As DNA, the CDR3 is TGTGCCTGGAGTGTACTAACCTCGGGGCTGGGGATTTTT. Translating gives CAWSVLTSGLGIF.

J is TRBJ1-1 and V is TRBV7-8, with D possibly being TRBD1 (6 bases). V gave up 1 base and J gave up 3 bases, with 9 bases separating them. This CDR3 is 14 amino acids long. Germline V gene sequence: CDR1 SGHVS, CDR2 FQNEAQ. The CDR3 nucleotides are TGTGCCAGCAGCTTAGGCAGGGGCCACACTGAAGCTTTCTTT. Encoded protein: CASSLGRGHTEAFF. Variable domain in full (rest from reference TRBV7-8 and TRBJ1-1): GAGVSQSPRYKVAKRGQDVALRCDPISGHVSLFWYQQALGQGPEFLTYFQNEAQLDKSGLPSDRFFAERPEGSVSTLKIQRTQQEDSAVYLCASSLGRGHTEAFFGQGTRLTVV.

The chain uses TRBV5-1 and TRBJ1-2; D is perhaps TRBD1 (5 bases). The length of the CDR3 is 16 residues. The germline gives CDR1 SGHRS, CDR2 YFSETQ. The V and J ends lost 0 bases and 0 bases respectively, with 12 bases between them. The CDR3 is CASSLDNRPTNYGYTF. The CDR3 bases are TGCGCCAGCAGCTTGGATAACAGGCCGACTAACTATGGCTACACCTTC.

The chain uses TRBV7-2 and TRBJ1-5, with D perhaps matching TRBD1 (6 bases). This CDR3 spans 14 amino acids. Trimming took off 0 bases at V and 5 bases at J, with 8 bases between the two ends. Germline V gene sequence: CDR1 SGHTA, CDR2 FQGNSA. The CDR3 reads CASSLAAGDQPQHF. The CDR3 DNA reads as TGTGCCAGCAGCTTAGCCGCAGGGGATCAGCCCCAGCATTTT.

The chain has TRBV20-1 and TRBJ2-5, with D perhaps TRBD1 or TRBD2 (5 bases each). V was pared by 3 bases and J by 1 base, with 18 bases between. Germline assignment: CDR1 DFQATT and CDR2 SNEGSKA (reference sequence). The CDR3 covers 16 residues. This chain's CDR3 is CSASLEEGIIQETQYF. CDR3 nucleotides: TGCAGTGCTAGTTTAGAAGAGGGGATCATCCAAGAGACCCAGTACTTC.